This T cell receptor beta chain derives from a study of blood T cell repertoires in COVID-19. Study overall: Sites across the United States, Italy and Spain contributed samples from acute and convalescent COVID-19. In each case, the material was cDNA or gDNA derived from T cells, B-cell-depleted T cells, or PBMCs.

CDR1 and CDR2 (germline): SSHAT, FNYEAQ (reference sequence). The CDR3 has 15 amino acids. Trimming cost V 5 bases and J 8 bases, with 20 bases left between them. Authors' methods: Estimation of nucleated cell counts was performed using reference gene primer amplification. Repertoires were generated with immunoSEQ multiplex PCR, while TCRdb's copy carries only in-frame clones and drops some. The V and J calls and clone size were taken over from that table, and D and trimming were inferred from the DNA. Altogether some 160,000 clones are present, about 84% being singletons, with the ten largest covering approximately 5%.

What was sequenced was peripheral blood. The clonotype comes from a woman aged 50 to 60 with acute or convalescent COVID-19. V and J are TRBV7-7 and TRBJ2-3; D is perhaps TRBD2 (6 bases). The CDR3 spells CASSLERSGQGTQYF. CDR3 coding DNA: TGTGCCAGCAGCCTAGAGAGGAGCGGGCAGGGTACGCAGTATTTT.